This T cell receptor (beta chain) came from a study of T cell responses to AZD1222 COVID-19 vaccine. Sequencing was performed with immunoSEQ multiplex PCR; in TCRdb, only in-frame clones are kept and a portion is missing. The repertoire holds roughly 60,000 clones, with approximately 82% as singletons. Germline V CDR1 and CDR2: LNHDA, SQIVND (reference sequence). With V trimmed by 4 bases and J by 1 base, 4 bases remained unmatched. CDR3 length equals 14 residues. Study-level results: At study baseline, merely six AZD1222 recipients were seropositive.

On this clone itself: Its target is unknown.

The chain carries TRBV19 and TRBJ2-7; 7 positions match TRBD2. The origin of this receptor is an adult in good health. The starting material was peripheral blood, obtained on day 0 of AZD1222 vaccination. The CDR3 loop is CASSTAGSSYEQYV. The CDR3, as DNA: TGTGCCAGTAGTACAGCGGGAAGTTCCTACGAGCAGTACGTC.